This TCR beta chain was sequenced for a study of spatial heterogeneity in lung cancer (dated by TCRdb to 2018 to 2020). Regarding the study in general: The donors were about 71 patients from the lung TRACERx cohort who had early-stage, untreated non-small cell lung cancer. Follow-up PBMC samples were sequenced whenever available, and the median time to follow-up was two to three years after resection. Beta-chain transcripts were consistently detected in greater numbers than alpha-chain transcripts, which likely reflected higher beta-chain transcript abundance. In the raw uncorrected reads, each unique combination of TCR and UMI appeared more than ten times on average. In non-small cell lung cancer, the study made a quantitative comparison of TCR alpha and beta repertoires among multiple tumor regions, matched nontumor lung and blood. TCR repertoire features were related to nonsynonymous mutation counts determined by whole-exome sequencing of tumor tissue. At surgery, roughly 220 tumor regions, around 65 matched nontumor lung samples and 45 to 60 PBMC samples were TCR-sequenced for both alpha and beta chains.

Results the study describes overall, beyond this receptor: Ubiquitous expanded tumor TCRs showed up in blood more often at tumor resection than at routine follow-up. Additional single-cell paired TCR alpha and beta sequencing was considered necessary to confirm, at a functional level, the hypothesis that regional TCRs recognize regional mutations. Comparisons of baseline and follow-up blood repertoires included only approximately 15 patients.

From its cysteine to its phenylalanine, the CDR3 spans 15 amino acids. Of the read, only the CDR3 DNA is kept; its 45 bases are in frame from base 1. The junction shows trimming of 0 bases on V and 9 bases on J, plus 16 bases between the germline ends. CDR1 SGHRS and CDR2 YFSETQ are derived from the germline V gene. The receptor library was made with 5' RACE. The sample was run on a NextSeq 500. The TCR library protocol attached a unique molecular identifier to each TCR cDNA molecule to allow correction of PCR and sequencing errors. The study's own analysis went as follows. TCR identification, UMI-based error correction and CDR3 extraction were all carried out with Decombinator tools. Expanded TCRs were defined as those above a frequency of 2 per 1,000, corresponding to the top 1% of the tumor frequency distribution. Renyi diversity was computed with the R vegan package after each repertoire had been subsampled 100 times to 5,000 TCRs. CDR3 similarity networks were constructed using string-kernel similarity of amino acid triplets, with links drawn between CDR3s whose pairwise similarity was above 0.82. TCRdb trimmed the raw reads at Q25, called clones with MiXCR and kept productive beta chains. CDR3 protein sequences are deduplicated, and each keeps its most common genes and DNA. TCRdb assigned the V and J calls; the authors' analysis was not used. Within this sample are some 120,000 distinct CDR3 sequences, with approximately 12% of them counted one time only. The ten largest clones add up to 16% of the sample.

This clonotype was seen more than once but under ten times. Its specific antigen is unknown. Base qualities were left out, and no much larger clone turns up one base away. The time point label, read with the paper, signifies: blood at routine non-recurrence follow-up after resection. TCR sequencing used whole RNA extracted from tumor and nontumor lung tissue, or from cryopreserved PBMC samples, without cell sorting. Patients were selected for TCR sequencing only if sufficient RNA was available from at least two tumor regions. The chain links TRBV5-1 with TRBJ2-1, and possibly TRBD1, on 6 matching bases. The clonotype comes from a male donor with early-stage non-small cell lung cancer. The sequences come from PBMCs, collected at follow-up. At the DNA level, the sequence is TGCGCCAGCAGCTTGGCGCCAGGGGAATATGTTGAGCAGTTCTTC. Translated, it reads CASSLAPGEYVEQFF.